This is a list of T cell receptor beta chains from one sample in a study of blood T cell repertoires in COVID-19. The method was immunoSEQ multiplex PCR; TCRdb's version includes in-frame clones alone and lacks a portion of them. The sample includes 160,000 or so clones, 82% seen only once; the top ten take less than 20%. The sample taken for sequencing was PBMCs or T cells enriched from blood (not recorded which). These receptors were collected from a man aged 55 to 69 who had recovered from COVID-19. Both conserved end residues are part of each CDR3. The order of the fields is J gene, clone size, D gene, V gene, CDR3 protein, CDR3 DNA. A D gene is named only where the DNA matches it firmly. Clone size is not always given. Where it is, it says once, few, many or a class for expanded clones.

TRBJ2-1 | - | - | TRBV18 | CASSPGTGMLAGSYNEQFF | TGTGCCAGCTCACCCGGGACAGGAATGCTAGCGGGATCCTACAATGAGCAGTTCTTC
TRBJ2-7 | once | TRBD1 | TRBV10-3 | CAISEDRVSYEQYF | TGTGCCATCAGTGAAGACAGGGTCTCCTACGAGCAGTACTTC
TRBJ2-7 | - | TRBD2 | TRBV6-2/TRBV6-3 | CASSYSSGRGYEQYF | TGTGCCAGCAGTTACTCTTCAGGGAGGGGATACGAGCAGTACTTC
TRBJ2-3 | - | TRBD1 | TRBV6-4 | CASSPWTGTDTQYF | TGTGCCAGCAGTCCTTGGACAGGGACAGATACGCAGTATTTT
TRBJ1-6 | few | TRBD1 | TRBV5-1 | CASSLGQEYSPLHF | TGCGCCAGCAGCTTAGGACAGGAGTATTCACCCCTCCACTTT
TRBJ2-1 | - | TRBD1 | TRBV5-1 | CASSLGGQGAGNEQFF | TGCGCCAGCAGCTTGGGGGGACAGGGAGCAGGCAATGAGCAGTTCTTC
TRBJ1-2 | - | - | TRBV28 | CASSSSNYGYTF | TGTGCCAGCAGTTCATCTAACTATGGCTACACCTTC
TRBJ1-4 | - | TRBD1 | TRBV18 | CASSLHPTGDEKLFF | TGTGCCAGCTCGCTGCATCCCACAGGGGATGAAAAACTGTTTTTT
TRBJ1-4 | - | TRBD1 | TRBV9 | CASSPPDRDEKLFF | TGTGCCAGCAGCCCCCCAGACAGGGATGAAAAACTGTTTTTT
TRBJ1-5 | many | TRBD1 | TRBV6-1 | CASSELWGGQDQPQHF | TGTGCCAGCAGTGAATTGTGGGGGGGACAGGATCAGCCCCAGCATTTT
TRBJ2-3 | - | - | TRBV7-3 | CASSTGGTDTQYF | TGTGCCAGCAGCACGGGAGGCACAGATACGCAGTATTTT
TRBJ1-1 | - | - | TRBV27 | CASSLSTWGGLNTEAFF | TGTGCCAGCAGTTTATCGACATGGGGGGGGTTGAACACTGAAGCTTTCTTT
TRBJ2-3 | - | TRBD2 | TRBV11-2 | CASSPSSGWSTDTQYF | TGTGCCAGCAGCCCCTCTAGCGGGTGGAGCACAGATACGCAGTATTTT
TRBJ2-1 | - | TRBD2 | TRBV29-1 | CSVEDLSGTSGGNEQFF | TGCAGCGTTGAAGATCTGAGTGGGACTAGCGGGGGCAATGAGCAGTTCTTC
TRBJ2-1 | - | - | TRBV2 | CASSEIAGLGEQFF | TGTGCCAGCAGTGAAATCGCAGGGTTAGGTGAGCAGTTCTTC
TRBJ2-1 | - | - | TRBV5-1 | CASSLGSTTFNEQFF | TGCGCCAGCAGCTTGGGGTCGACTACTTTCAATGAGCAGTTCTTC
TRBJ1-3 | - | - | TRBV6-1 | CASSESSGRNTIYF | TGTGCCAGCAGTGAATCCAGCGGGAGAAACACCATATATTTT
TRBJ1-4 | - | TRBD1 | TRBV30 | CAWSVRGEKLFF | TGTGCCTGGAGTGTCAGGGGGGAAAAACTGTTTTTT
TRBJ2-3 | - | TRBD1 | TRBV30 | CAWSVRGSTDTQYF | TGTGCCTGGAGTGTCAGGGGGAGCACAGATACGCAGTATTTT
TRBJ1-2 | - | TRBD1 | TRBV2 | CASRPGQNNYGYTF | TGTGCCAGCCGGCCGGGACAGAATAACTATGGCTACACCTTC
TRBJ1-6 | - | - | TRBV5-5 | CASSLSGGGPPLHF | TGTGCCAGCAGCTTGTCTGGGGGCGGACCACCCCTCCACTTT
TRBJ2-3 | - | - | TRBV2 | CASTGSIGYFATDTQYF | TGTGCCAGCACTGGTAGCATAGGATATTTTGCGACAGATACGCAGTATTTT
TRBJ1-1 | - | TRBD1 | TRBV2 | CASSQQGYTEAFF | TGTGCCAGCAGTCAACAGGGGTACACTGAAGCTTTCTTT
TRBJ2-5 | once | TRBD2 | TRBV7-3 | CASSLTSSGEGTQYF | TGTGCCAGCAGCTTAACGTCTAGCGGGGAAGGGACCCAGTACTTC
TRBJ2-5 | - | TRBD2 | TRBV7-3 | CASSVHGTSGAIAQYF | TGTGCCAGCAGCGTCCACGGGACTAGCGGGGCAATAGCCCAGTACTTC
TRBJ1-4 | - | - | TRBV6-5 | CASSPQGSGEKLFF | TGTGCCAGCTCTCCCCAGGGGTCGGGTGAAAAACTGTTTTTT
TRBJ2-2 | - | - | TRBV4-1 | CASSQIFVPGELFF | TGCGCCAGCAGCCAAATATTTGTCCCCGGGGAGCTGTTTTTT
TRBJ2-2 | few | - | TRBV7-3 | CASSLEPSNTGELFF | TGTGCCAGCAGCTTAGAGCCTTCGAACACCGGGGAGCTGTTTTTT
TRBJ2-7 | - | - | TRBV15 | CATSRDIREQYF | TGTGCCACCAGCAGAGATATCAGGGAGCAGTACTTC
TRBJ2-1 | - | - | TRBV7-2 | CASSLELSYNEQFF | TGTGCCAGCAGCTTAGAGCTCTCCTACAATGAGCAGTTCTTC
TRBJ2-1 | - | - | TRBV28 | CASSSNAHRENEQFF | TGTGCCAGCAGTTCCAATGCCCACAGGGAAAATGAGCAGTTCTTC
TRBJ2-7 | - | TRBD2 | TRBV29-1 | CSVERGTSGDEQYF | TGCAGCGTTGAGAGGGGGACTAGTGGGGACGAGCAGTACTTC
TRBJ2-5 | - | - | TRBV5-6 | CASRASQGLRETQYF | TGTGCCAGCAGGGCCTCTCAGGGGTTGCGAGAGACCCAGTACTTC
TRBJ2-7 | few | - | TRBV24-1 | CATSDAGQSDTYEQYF | TGTGCCACCAGTGACGCCGGACAGTCGGACACCTACGAGCAGTACTTC
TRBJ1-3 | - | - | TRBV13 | CASSRVTGQISGNTIYF | TGTGCCAGCAGCCGCGTGACTGGACAAATCTCTGGAAACACCATATATTTT
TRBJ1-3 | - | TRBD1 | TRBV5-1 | CASSLSGGRTGNTIYF | TGCGCCAGCAGCTTGTCAGGGGGCCGGACTGGAAACACCATATATTTT
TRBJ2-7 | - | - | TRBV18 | CASSDRPGQKFYEQYF | TGTGCCAGCTCAGATCGCCCAGGACAGAAATTTTACGAGCAGTACTTC
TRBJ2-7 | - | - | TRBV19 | CASSMVRGYEQYF | TGTGCCAGTAGTATGGTTCGGGGCTACGAGCAGTACTTC
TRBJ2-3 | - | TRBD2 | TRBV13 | CASSTGTSGTDTQYF | TGTGCCAGCAGCACCGGGACTAGCGGCACAGATACGCAGTATTTT
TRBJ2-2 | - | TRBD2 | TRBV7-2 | CASSLGGLESTGELFF | TGTGCCAGCAGCCTGGGGGGACTAGAGTCGACCGGGGAGCTGTTTTTT
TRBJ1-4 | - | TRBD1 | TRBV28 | CATGVTEKLFF | TGTGCGACAGGGGTTACTGAAAAACTGTTTTTT
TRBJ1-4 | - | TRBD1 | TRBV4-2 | CASSQDATGGIGKLFF | TGTGCCAGCAGCCAAGACGCCACAGGGGGGATCGGAAAACTGTTTTTT
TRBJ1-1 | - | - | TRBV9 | CASSVGGGLNTEAFF | TGTGCCAGCAGCGTAGGAGGGGGTTTGAACACTGAAGCTTTCTTT
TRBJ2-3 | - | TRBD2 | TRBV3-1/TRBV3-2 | CASSQVRGGDTQYF | TGTGCCAGCAGCCAAGTGCGGGGGGGCGATACGCAGTATTTT
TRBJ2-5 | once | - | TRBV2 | CASSDSDSQETQYF | TGTGCCAGCAGTGACTCGGACAGCCAAGAGACCCAGTACTTC
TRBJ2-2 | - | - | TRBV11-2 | CASSIIGSGELFF | TGTGCCAGCAGCATTATTGGGAGTGGGGAGCTGTTTTTT
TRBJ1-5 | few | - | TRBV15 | CATSRVRNQPQHF | TGTGCCACCAGCAGAGTCAGGAATCAGCCCCAGCATTTT
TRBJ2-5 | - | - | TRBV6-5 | CASSGRGWGTQYF | TGTGCCAGCAGCGGAAGGGGCTGGGGGACCCAGTACTTC
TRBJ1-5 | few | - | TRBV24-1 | CATSDPTGGNQPQHF | TGTGCCACCAGTGATCCCACGGGTGGCAATCAGCCCCAGCATTTT
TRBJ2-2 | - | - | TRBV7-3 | CASSLTSSSTGELFF | TGTGCCAGCAGCTTAACGTCTAGTTCCACCGGGGAGCTGTTTTTT
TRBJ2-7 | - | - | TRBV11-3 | CASSAGTYEQYF | TGTGCCAGCAGCGCCGGTACCTACGAGCAGTACTTC
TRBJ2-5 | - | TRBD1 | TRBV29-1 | CSVAQGAETQYF | TGCAGCGTTGCACAGGGGGCAGAGACCCAGTACTTC